This T cell receptor beta chain was sequenced during a study of CD8+ T cells in alopecia areata. Study-wide points: Normal scalp had lower clonality than lesional scalp, with alopecia totalis/universalis lesions showing this most strongly. The study also sequences resident alphabeta T cells of normal skin in scalp samples. TCR sharing across patients was less clear than in mice, possibly HLA-related.

Turning to this clone: What it binds is unknown.

PBMCs were stained for CD3, CD4 and CD8, and CD4+ and CD8+ T cells were sorted. Sequencing templates came from extracted RNA that was reverse transcribed into cDNA. Produced via immunoSEQ multiplex PCR; TCRdb's table is partial and in-frame only. This sample has over 150,000 clones, with just over 55% found just once. From germline, CDR1 is SQVTM and CDR2 ANQGSEA. V was clipped by 2 bases and J by 6 bases, with 10 bases between them. The CDR3 is 12 amino acids. The V gene is TRBV29-1, the J gene TRBJ1-1; no clear D. The TCR sequence derives from a human donor in good health. The material sequenced was CD8+ T cells sorted from blood. The CDR3 here is CSVENKGPEAFF. For the CDR3, the DNA is TGCAGCGTTGAAAATAAGGGCCCTGAAGCTTTCTTT.